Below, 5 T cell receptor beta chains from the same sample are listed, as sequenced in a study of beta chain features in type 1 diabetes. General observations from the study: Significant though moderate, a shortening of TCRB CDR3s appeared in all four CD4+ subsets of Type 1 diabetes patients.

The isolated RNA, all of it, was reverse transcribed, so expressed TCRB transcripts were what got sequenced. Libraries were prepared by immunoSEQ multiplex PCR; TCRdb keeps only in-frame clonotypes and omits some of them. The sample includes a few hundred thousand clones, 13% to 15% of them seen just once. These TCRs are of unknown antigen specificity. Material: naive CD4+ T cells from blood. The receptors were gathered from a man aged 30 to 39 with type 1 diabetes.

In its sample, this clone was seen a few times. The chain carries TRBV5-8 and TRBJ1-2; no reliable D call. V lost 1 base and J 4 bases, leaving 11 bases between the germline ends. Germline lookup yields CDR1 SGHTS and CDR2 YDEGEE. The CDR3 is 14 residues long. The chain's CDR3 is CASSLRGEGYGYTF. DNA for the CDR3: TGTGCCAGCAGCTTGCGGGGAGAGGGCTATGGCTACACCTTC.

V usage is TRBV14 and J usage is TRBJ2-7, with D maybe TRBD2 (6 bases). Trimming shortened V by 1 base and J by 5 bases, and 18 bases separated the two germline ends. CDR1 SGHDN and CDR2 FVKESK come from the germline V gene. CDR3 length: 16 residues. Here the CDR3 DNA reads TGTGCCAGCAGCCAAGTGTGGTCAGCGGGTCGGGACGAGCAGTACTTC. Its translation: CASSQVWSAGRDEQYF.

The CDR3 bases are TGCGCCAGCAGCCGTGCGGGGAGGGAGAATCAGCCCCAGCATTTT. Amino acids: CASSRAGRENQPQHF. The gene calls are TRBV4-1 and TRBJ1-5; D unresolved. The V and J ends lost 4 bases and 4 bases respectively, with 14 bases between them. This CDR3 is 15 amino acids long. Germline-derived CDR1 and CDR2 are MGHRA and YSYEKL.

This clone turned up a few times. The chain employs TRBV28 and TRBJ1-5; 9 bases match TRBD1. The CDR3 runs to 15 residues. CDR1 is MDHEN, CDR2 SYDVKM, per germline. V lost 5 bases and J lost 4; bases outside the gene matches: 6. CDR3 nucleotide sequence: TGTGCCAGCAGTCTAGGGACAGGGTCTAATCAGCCCCAGCATTTT. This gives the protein CASSLGTGSNQPQHF.

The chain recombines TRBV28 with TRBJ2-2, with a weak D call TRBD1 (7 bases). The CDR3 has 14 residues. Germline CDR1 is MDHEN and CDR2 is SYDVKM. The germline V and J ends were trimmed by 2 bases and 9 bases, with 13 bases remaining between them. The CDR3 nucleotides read TGTGCCAGCAGTTTAGCCGGAGGGGGCCGGGAGCTGTTTTTT. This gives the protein CASSLAGGGRELFF.